This passage covers 5 T cell receptor beta chains from one sample sequenced in a study of blood T cells in healthy people across ages (dated by TCRdb to about 2015). The library was prepared using 5' RACE. Reads for this sample came from an Illumina HiSeq 2500. The second PCR ran for about 6 to 11 cycles and used a J-beta primer mix along with a sample-barcoded 5' primer. TCRdb passed the public sequencing reads through fastp at Q25 and MiXCR, retaining productive beta sequences. Rows merge per CDR3 protein into single entries with the most common DNA and genes. Here the sample has 900,000 to 950,000 distinct CDR3 sequences; about 28% occur a single time. About 9.4% of the sample belongs to the ten largest clones. These same data were also listed under a study on T cells of mothers and their children.

The sample was blood. Receptor source: a middle-aged woman in good health.

This chain uses TRBV28 with TRBJ2-4; TRBD1 matches 8 bases. There are 12 residues in the CDR3. Germline V gene data show CDR1 as MDHEN and CDR2 as SYDVKM. Trimming at V came to 8 bases and at J to 5 bases, leaving 2 bases not matched to a gene. The CDR3 nucleotides read TGTGCCAGCGGACAGGGACAAAACATTCAGTACTTC. It codes for CASGQGQNIQYF.

This chain connects TRBV10-3 to TRBJ1-1; D is unclear. CDR3 length: 14 residues. V was pared by 1 base and J by 0 bases, with 6 bases between. The germline CDR1 and CDR2 sequences are ENHRY and SYGVKD. CDR3 nucleotides: TGTGCCATCAGTGAGTGTGGGATGAACACTGAAGCTTTCTTT. It yields the protein CAISECGMNTEAFF.

This clonotype was detected only a few times. The rearrangement joins TRBV28 to TRBJ1-4, with 7 bases aligning to TRBD1. V gave up 6 bases and J gave up 8 bases; unmatched junction bases: 9. The CDR3 contains 14 residues. Germline-derived CDR1 and CDR2 are MDHEN and SYDVKM. The CDR3 sequence: CASSTKAGGEKLFF. The CDR3 nucleotides are TGTGCCAGCAGCACAAAGGCAGGGGGGGAAAAACTGTTTTTT.

J is TRBJ1-3 and V is TRBV2; TRBD1 might be the D (6 bases). Between the trimmed V and J ends, which lost 7 bases and 4 bases, there was a span of 14 bases. CDR1 is SNHLY, CDR2 FYNNEI, per germline. CDR3 size: 14 residues. This chain's CDR3 is CASNDGTRGNTIYF. In DNA form, the CDR3 reads TGTGCCAGCAACGACGGGACACGGGGAAACACCATATATTTT.

The table lists this clonotype with a few counts. The CDR3 here is CASSLTSEQFF. CDR3 in DNA: TGTGCCAGCAGCCTCACTAGTGAGCAGTTCTTC. This chain connects TRBV7-2 to TRBJ2-1, with D perhaps TRBD2 (5 bases). The CDR3 spans 11 residues. CDR1 is SGHTA, CDR2 FQGNSA, per germline. The ends were cut back, 5 bases at V and 9 bases at J, with 8 bases in the middle.